A single sample gave rise to the 31 T cell receptor beta chains below, sequenced in a study of cytomegalovirus exposure and HLA in healthy donors. PCR used 60 Vbeta primers and 13 Jbeta primers. Measured with immunoSEQ multiplex PCR; TCRdb has only the in-frame clones, and not every one. The sample consists of 120,000 or so clones, around 80% of them appearing once. Sequencing used PBMCs. These TCRs come from a female donor in good health and CMV-seronegative.

The genes are TRBV14 and TRBJ2-1, with 13 positions matching TRBD2. Trimming removed 6 bases from V and 5 bases from J; junction bases left unmatched: 1. This CDR3 has 14 amino acids. Germline CDR1 is SGHDN and CDR2 is FVKESK. CDR3 sequence (DNA): TGTGCCAGCAGGGGACTAGCGGGAAACAATGAGCAGTTCTTC. As protein: CASRGLAGNNEQFF.

The V call is TRBV2, the J call TRBJ2-5, with D tentatively TRBD1 (5 bases). Germline V lookup: CDR1 SNHLY, CDR2 FYNNEI. The CDR3 runs to 17 residues. V lost 1 base and J 2 bases, leaving 17 bases between the germline ends. CDR3 loop: CASSEGWGRKIQETQYF. The CDR3 DNA reads TGTGCCAGCAGTGAAGGGTGGGGCAGAAAAATTCAAGAGACCCAGTACTTC.

This chain links TRBV10-3 with TRBJ2-5, with a possible D match to TRBD1 (5 bases). CDR3 length: 12 residues. V was shortened by 6 bases and J by 5 bases, with 10 bases between the two germline ends. CDR1 ENHRY and CDR2 SYGVKD come from the germline V gene. Written as DNA, the CDR3 is TGTGCCATCAGCGACCCAGGGGAGACCCAGTACTTC. Its translation is CAISDPGETQYF.

As concerns this clone: At one end, the junction sequence differs from germline, possibly due to a read error. The chain combines TRBV7-9 with TRBJ2-1, with D possibly matching TRBD1 (6 bases). Germline loops: CDR1 SEHNR, CDR2 FQNEAQ (reference sequence). The CDR3 has 14 residues. CDR3 in DNA: TGTGCCAGCAGCTCAGGGGCAGGAGCAACCCGGGTGCTCTTC. It specifies CASSSGAGATRVLF.

CDR3 DNA: TGTGCCAGCAGTTGGGTTGCGGGGGTTGACTACGAGCAGTACTTC. This sequence encodes CASSWVAGVDYEQYF. J is TRBJ2-7 and V is TRBV28, with 7 bases that match TRBD2. This CDR3 comprises 15 residues. V trimming: 4 bases; J trimming: 3 bases; junction bases outside the gene matches: 9. From germline, CDR1 is MDHEN and CDR2 SYDVKM.

This chain links TRBV7-9 with TRBJ1-2, with a tentative D call TRBD1 (6 bases). This CDR3 contains 16 residues. Trimming cost V 5 bases and J 6 bases, with 22 bases left between them. Germline V gives CDR1 SEHNR, CDR2 FQNEAQ (reference sequence). The CDR3 sequence: CASSTDRSQQGNGYTF. In nucleotides, the CDR3 is TGTGCCAGCAGCACAGACAGGTCCCAGCAAGGGAATGGCTACACCTTC.

The chain couples TRBV6-5 to TRBJ1-1; 7 bases fit TRBD1. Germline assignment: CDR1 MNHEY and CDR2 SVGAGI. The CDR3 totals 14 residues. Trimming at V came to 9 bases and at J to 5 bases, leaving 12 bases not matched to a gene. CDR3 amino acids: CASRRDSRGTEAFF. CDR3 nucleotides: TGTGCCAGTCGTAGGGACAGCCGGGGTACTGAAGCTTTCTTT.

The chain couples TRBV7-8 to TRBJ2-3, with D possibly being TRBD2 (6 bases). Trimming took 4 bases from V and 4 from J, leaving 21 bases between them. The CDR3 runs 17 residues. Germline lookup yields CDR1 SGHVS and CDR2 FQNEAQ. The CDR3 coding sequence is TGTGCCAGCAGCTCCCATGGGCGGGGTAATGTAGCAGATACGCAGTATTTT. As protein: CASSSHGRGNVADTQYF. Variable domain in full (rest from reference TRBV7-8 and TRBJ2-3): GAGVSQSPRYKVAKRGQDVALRCDPISGHVSLFWYQQALGQGPEFLTYFQNEAQLDKSGLPSDRFFAERPEGSVSTLKIQRTQQEDSAVYLCASSSHGRGNVADTQYFGPGTRLTVL.

The chain employs TRBV2 and TRBJ2-7; the match to TRBD2 covers 9 bases. Germline values: CDR1 SNHLY, CDR2 FYNNEI. With V trimmed by 5 bases and J by 1 base, 6 bases remained unmatched. The CDR3 length is 15 residues. CDR3 in amino acids: CASSLLAGLSYEQYF. The CDR3 DNA reads as TGTGCCAGCAGTCTTCTAGCGGGGTTATCCTACGAGCAGTACTTC.

The chain joins TRBV7-7 to TRBJ2-5; 8 nucleotides match TRBD2. CDR3 length: 14 residues. The J segment lost 0 bases and the V segment lost 5 bases, leaving 2 bases of the junction unmatched. Germline V gene data show CDR1 as SSHAT and CDR2 as FNYEAQ (reference sequence). CDR3 in amino acids: CASSHSGNQETQYF. The CDR3 region has the DNA TGTGCCAGCAGCCATAGCGGGAACCAAGAGACCCAGTACTTC.

The chain links TRBV2 to TRBJ2-1; D is perhaps TRBD2 (7 bases). The CDR3 totals 14 residues. With 9 bases removed from V and 0 bases from J, the gap between germline ends came to 12 bases. CDR1 SNHLY and CDR2 FYNNEI come from the germline V gene. CDR3 amino acids: CARMRGPSYNEQFF. The CDR3 DNA sequence: TGTGCCAGGATGCGGGGGCCCTCCTACAATGAGCAGTTCTTC.

The chain is built from TRBV9 and TRBJ2-2; 9 bases map to TRBD1. The CDR3 covers 15 residues. V was pared by 0 bases and J by 4 bases, with 1 base of the junction left unmatched. In germline, CDR1 is SGDLS, CDR2 YYNGEE. The DNA of the CDR3 is TGTGCCAGCAGCGTAGACAGGGGGCCCACCGGGGAGCTGTTTTTT. Translated: CASSVDRGPTGELFF.

This clone was counted a single time. The chain uses TRBV29-1 and TRBJ1-1, with unresolved D. There are 15 residues in the CDR3. Trimming took 3 bases from V and 4 from J, leaving 18 bases between them. CDR1 is SQVTM, CDR2 ANQGSEA, per germline. CDR3 residues: CSVEVFGREGTEAFF. The CDR3 nucleotides are TGCAGCGTTGAGGTTTTTGGCAGAGAGGGCACTGAAGCTTTCTTT.

The chain joins TRBV10-3 to TRBJ2-7; 7 bases fit TRBD1. The V gene's germline CDR1 is ENHRY and CDR2 SYGVKD. CDR3 size: 19 residues. V was clipped by 6 bases and J by 3 bases; unmatched bases: 23. CDR3 region: CAIRTGQMNGQRGVYEQYF. The DNA of the CDR3 is TGTGCCATCAGGACGGGACAGATGAATGGCCAGAGAGGGGTCTACGAGCAGTACTTC.

This chain uses TRBV4-1 with TRBJ2-5, with a tentative D call TRBD2 (5 bases). Trimming removed 4 bases from V and 4 bases from J, with 10 bases in between. CDR1 and CDR2 (germline): MGHRA, YSYEKL. The CDR3 runs to 13 residues. The CDR3 spells CASSPPAGETQYF. Here the CDR3 DNA reads TGCGCCAGCAGCCCTCCGGCGGGAGAGACCCAGTACTTC.

The chain links TRBV30 to TRBJ1-2, with D uncertain. The germline V and J ends were trimmed by 5 bases and 0 bases, with 10 bases remaining between them. Germline values: CDR1 GTSNPN, CDR2 SVGIG (reference sequence). This CDR3 has 13 amino acids. The CDR3 spells CAWALGANYGYTF. CDR3 DNA sequence: TGTGCCTGGGCCCTCGGAGCTAACTATGGCTACACCTTC.

The chain is built from TRBV7-6 and TRBJ1-1; D may be TRBD1 (6 bases). Germline V gene sequence: CDR1 SGHVS, CDR2 FNYEAQ. Trimming removed 1 base at V and 5 bases at J, with 11 bases between. The CDR3 runs to 14 residues. CDR3: CASSLEGGETEAFF. The DNA for the CDR3 is TGTGCCAGCAGCTTAGAGGGGGGGGAGACTGAAGCTTTCTTT.

This chain uses TRBV7-6 with TRBJ2-7; D is possibly TRBD2 (5 bases). Looked up from germline, CDR1 is SGHVS and CDR2 is FNYEAQ. Trimming left V 5 bases short and J 1 base short, with 21 bases between. The CDR3 runs 17 residues. CDR3 DNA: TGTGCCAGCAGCCCCACCCCGGGGATCGTGAGGTCCTACGAGCAGTACTTC. Protein sequence: CASSPTPGIVRSYEQYF.

The chain has TRBV14 and TRBJ1-2, with 9 bases that match TRBD1. The germline V gene has CDR1 SGHDN and CDR2 FVKESK. The CDR3 sequence is 15 residues long. The J segment lost 7 bases and the V segment lost 4 bases, leaving 10 bases of the junction unmatched. CDR3 DNA sequence: TGTGCCAGCAGCCGAGCCGGGACAGGGACCGGTGGCTACACCTTC. Its protein product is CASSRAGTGTGGYTF.

The chain combines TRBV6-1 with TRBJ1-1; weak D call: TRBD1 (6 bases). Germline CDR1 and CDR2: MNHNS and SASEGT. The CDR3 runs to 15 residues. Trimming stripped 5 bases from V and 11 bases from J, with 24 bases between. Written as DNA, the CDR3 is TGTGCCAGCAGTCGATCAGGGGAGAATTCCGGGAGGGCTTTCTTT. Protein product: CASSRSGENSGRAFF.

V usage is TRBV10-1 and J usage is TRBJ2-7, with TRBD1 identical over 9 bases. The CDR3 runs to 14 residues. Germline CDR1 reads WNHNN; CDR2 reads SYGVQD (reference sequence). V trimming: 6 bases; J trimming: 6 bases; junction bases outside the gene matches: 9. CDR3 amino acids: CASSPGTGMAEQYF. CDR3 bases: TGCGCCAGCAGCCCCGGGACAGGGATGGCCGAGCAGTACTTC.

This sequence joins TRBV19 and TRBJ1-4; D is unclear. Germline assignment: CDR1 LNHDA and CDR2 SQIVND (reference sequence). CDR3 length: 16 amino acids. V was clipped by 3 bases and J by 7 bases, with 18 bases between them. The CDR3 spells CASSMGWAGGSEKLFF. For the CDR3, the DNA is TGTGCCAGTAGTATGGGTTGGGCAGGAGGAAGTGAAAAACTGTTTTTT.

V and J are TRBV7-3 and TRBJ2-1, with 10 bases aligning to TRBD1. Germline V gene lookup returns CDR1 SGHTA and CDR2 FQGTGA. The junction had 8 bases not matched to a gene; V was cut back by 10 bases and J by 8 bases. This CDR3 region has 13 residues. The CDR3 region is CATRRDRGDEQFF. As DNA, the CDR3 is TGTGCCACTCGGAGGGACAGGGGTGATGAGCAGTTCTTC.

In DNA, the CDR3 is TGTGCCAGTAGTCCCCCACGGACAGTACCCTACGAGCAGTACTTC. This encodes CASSPPRTVPYEQYF. V is TRBV19 and J is TRBJ2-7, with D possibly matching TRBD1 (6 bases). The CDR3 is made up of 15 amino acids. V gave up 5 bases and J gave up 2 bases, with 16 bases separating them. Germline loops: CDR1 LNHDA, CDR2 SQIVND (reference sequence).

The chain links TRBV28 to TRBJ2-7, with 7 bases aligning to TRBD1. The junction had 5 bases not matched to a gene; V was cut back by 2 bases and J by 1 base. In germline, CDR1 is MDHEN, CDR2 SYDVKM. The CDR3 is 15 residues long. In nucleotides, the CDR3 is TGTGCCAGCAGTTTACAGGGGGACCCTTCCTACGAGCAGTACTTC. Protein: CASSLQGDPSYEQYF.

V usage is TRBV6-4 and J usage is TRBJ1-6; D is ambiguous. V was trimmed by 0 bases and J by 9 bases, leaving 6 bases between them. Germline V lookup: CDR1 MRHNA, CDR2 SNTAGT. The CDR3 runs to 13 residues. The CDR3: CASSDSGSSPLHF. CDR3 sequence (DNA): TGTGCCAGCAGTGACTCAGGGAGTTCACCCCTCCACTTT.

This chain uses TRBV7-2 with TRBJ2-1; 15 positions agree with TRBD2. The CDR3 covers 16 residues. The germline gives CDR1 SGHTA, CDR2 FQGNSA. V was clipped by 6 bases and J by 6 bases; unmatched bases: 6. The CDR3 is CASRRGTSGRINEQFF. The CDR3 region has the DNA TGTGCCAGCAGGCGGGGGACTAGCGGGAGGATCAATGAGCAGTTCTTC.

The rearrangement uses TRBV5-5 and TRBJ2-1; tentatively, D is TRBD2 (5 bases). V dropped 0 bases and J dropped 6 bases, with 7 bases sitting between them. Germline CDR1 and CDR2: SGHKS and YYEKEE (reference sequence). CDR3 length equals 13 residues. CDR3 protein: CASSLVAGNEQFF. The CDR3 coding sequence is TGTGCCAGCAGCTTGGTTGCGGGCAATGAGCAGTTCTTC.

V gene TRBV10-3 combines with J gene TRBJ1-2, with D unclear. Germline lookup yields CDR1 ENHRY and CDR2 SYGVKD. The CDR3 runs to 13 residues. V was cut by 6 bases and J by 1 base, with 9 bases left in between. The CDR3 DNA sequence: TGTGCCATCAGCGCGGACTTTAACTATGGCTACACCTTC. It codes for CAISADFNYGYTF.

The V gene is TRBV19, the J gene TRBJ2-7, with 8 bases lining up with TRBD1. V was pared by 5 bases and J by 2 bases, with 5 bases of the junction left unmatched. The CDR3 length is 14 residues. Germline V gene lookup returns CDR1 LNHDA and CDR2 SQIVND (reference sequence). The CDR3 nucleotides are TGTGCCAGTAGTCCTCGACAGGGGACCTACGAGCAGTACTTC. This translates into CASSPRQGTYEQYF.

The V and J genes are TRBV29-1 and TRBJ2-1; tentative D call: TRBD1 (5 bases). There are 11 residues in the CDR3. The ends were cut back, 7 bases at V and 12 bases at J, with 16 bases in the middle. Germline loops: CDR1 SQVTM, CDR2 ANQGSEA. CDR3: CSAARAQGQFF. CDR3 coding DNA: TGCAGCGCCGCGAGAGCCCAGGGGCAGTTCTTC.